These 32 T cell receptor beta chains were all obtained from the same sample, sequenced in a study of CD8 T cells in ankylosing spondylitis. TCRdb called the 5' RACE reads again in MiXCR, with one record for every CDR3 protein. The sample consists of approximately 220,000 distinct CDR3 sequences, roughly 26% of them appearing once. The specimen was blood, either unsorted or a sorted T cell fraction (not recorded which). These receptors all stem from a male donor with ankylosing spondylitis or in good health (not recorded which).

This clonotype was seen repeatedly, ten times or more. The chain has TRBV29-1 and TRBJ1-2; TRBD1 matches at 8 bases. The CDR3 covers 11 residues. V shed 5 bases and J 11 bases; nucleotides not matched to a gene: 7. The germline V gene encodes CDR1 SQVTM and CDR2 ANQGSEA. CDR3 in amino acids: CSVTPDRAYTF. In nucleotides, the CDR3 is TGCAGCGTTACCCCGGACAGGGCTTACACCTTC.

In nucleotides, the CDR3 is TGTGCCAGCAGCTCAGAGGGACGGTCTGAAGCTTTCTTT. This codes for CASSSEGRSEAFF. The chain couples TRBV21-1 to TRBJ1-1; TRBD1 is the table's D call, not checked against the DNA. TRBV21-1 is recorded as a pseudogene. CDR3 size: 13 residues.

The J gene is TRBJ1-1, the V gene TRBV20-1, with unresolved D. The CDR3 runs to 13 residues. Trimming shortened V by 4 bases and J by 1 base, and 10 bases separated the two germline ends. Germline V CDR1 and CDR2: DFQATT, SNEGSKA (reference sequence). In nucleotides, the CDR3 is TGCAGTGCTAAGTCGCAGACGAACACTGAAGCTTTCTTT. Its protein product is CSAKSQTNTEAFF.

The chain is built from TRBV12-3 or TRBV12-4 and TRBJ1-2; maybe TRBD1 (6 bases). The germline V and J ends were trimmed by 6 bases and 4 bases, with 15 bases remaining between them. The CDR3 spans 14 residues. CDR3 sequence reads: CASRKMTGGYGYTF. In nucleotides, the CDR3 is TGTGCCAGCAGGAAGATGACAGGCGGCTATGGCTACACCTTC.

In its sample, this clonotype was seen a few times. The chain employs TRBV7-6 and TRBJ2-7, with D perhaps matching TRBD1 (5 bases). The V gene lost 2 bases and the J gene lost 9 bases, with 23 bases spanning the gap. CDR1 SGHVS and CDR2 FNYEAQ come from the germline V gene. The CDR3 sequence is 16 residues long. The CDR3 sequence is CASSLSWLQEMSGQYF. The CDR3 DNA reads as TGTGCCAGCAGCTTATCGTGGTTACAGGAAATGTCGGGGCAGTACTTC.

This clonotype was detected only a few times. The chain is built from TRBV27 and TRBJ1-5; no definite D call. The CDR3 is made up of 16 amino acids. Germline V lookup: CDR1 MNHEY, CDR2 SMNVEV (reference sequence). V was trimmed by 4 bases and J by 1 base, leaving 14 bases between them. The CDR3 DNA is TGTGCCAGCAGTTCAATCGGACGATCCAGCAATCAGCCCCAGCATTTT. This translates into CASSSIGRSSNQPQHF.

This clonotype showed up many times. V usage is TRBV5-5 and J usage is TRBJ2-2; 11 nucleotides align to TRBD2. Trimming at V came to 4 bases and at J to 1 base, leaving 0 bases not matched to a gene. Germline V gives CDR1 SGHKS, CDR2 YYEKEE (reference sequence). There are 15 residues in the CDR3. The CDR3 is CASSTSGGNTGELFF. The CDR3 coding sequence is TGTGCCAGCAGCACTAGCGGGGGGAACACCGGGGAGCTGTTTTTT. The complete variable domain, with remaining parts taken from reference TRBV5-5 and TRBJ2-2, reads DAGVTQSPTHLIKTRGQQVTLRCSPISGHKSVSWYQQVLGQGPQFIFQYYEKEERGRGNFPDRFSARQFPNYSSELNVNALLLGDSALYLCASSTSGGNTGELFFGEGSRLTVL.

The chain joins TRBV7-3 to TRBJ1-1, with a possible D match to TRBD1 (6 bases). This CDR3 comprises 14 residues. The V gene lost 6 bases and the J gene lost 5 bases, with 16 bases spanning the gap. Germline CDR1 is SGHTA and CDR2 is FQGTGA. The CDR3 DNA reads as TGTGCCAGCAGTAGGGACAATAGGGGGACTGAAGCTTTCTTT. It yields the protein CASSRDNRGTEAFF. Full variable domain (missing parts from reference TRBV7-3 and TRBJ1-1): GAGVSQTPSNKVTEKGKYVELRCDPISGHTALYWYRQSLGQGPEFLIYFQGTGAADDSGLPNDRFFAVRPEGSVSTLKIQRTERGDSAVYLCASSRDNRGTEAFFGQGTRLTVV.

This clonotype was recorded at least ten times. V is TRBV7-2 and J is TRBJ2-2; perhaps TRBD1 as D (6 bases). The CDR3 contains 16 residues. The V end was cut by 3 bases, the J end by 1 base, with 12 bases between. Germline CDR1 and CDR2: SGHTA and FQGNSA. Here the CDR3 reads CASSLQGLKNTGELFF. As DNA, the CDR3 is TGTGCCAGCAGCTTGCAGGGGCTTAAGAACACCGGGGAGCTGTTTTTT.

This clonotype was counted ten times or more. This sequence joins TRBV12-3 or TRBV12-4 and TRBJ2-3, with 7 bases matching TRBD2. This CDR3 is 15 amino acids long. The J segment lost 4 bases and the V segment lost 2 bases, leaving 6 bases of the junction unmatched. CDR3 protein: CASSLLAGDSDTQYF. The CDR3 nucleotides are TGTGCCAGCAGTTTATTGGCGGGAGACTCAGATACGCAGTATTTT.

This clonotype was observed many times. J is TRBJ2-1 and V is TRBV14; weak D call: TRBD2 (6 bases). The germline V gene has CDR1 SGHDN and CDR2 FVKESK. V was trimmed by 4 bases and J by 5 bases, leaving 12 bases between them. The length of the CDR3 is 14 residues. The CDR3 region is CASSRTLANNEQFF. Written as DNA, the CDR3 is TGTGCCAGCAGCCGGACACTAGCAAACAATGAGCAGTTCTTC.

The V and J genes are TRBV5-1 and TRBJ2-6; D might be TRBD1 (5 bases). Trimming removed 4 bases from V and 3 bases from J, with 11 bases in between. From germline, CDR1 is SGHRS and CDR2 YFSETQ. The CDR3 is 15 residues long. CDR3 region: CASSPTGHGANVLTF. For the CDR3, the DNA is TGCGCCAGCAGCCCCACAGGCCATGGGGCCAACGTCCTGACTTTC.

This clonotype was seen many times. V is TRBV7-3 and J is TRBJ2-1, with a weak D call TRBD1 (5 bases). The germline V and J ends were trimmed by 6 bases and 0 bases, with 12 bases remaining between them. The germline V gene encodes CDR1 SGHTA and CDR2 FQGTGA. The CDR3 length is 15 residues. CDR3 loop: CASSIQGSSYNEQFF. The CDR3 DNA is TGTGCCAGCAGTATCCAGGGCAGCTCCTACAATGAGCAGTTCTTC.

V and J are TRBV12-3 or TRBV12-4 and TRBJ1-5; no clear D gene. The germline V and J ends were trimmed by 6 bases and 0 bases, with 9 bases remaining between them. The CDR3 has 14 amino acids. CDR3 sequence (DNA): TGTGCCAGCAGCCTACAGAATAGCAATCAGCCCCAGCATTTT. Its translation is CASSLQNSNQPQHF.

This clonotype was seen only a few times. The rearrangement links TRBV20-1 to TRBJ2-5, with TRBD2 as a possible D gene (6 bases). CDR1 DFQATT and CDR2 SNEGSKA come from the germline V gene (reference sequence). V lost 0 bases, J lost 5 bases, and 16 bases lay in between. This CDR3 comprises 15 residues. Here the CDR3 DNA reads TGCAGTGCTAGAGATCCTGGCGGGATCATGGAGACCCAGTACTTC. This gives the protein CSARDPGGIMETQYF.

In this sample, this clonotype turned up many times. The CDR3 loop is CASSLTGAGGYTF. CDR3 nucleotides: TGTGCCAGCAGCCTGACAGGGGCGGGTGGCTACACCTTC. The rearrangement uses TRBV7-3 and TRBJ1-2, with TRBD1 identical over 8 bases. CDR1 SGHTA and CDR2 FQGTGA come from the germline V gene. This CDR3 has 13 amino acids. V was clipped by 5 bases and J by 7 bases; unmatched bases: 6.

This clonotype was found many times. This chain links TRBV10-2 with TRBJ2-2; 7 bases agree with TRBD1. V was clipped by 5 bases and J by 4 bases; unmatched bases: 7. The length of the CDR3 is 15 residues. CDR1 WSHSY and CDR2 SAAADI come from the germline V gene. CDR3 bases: TGCGCCAGCAGTTTCGACAGGGCCAGCACCGGGGAGCTGTTTTTT. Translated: CASSFDRASTGELFF.

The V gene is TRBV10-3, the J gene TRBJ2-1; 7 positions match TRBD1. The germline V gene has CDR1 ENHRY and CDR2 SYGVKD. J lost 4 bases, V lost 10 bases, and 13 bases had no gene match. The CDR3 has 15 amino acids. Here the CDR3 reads CATTNTGTEYNEQFF. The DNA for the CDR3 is TGTGCCACAACAAACACCGGGACAGAGTACAATGAGCAGTTCTTC.

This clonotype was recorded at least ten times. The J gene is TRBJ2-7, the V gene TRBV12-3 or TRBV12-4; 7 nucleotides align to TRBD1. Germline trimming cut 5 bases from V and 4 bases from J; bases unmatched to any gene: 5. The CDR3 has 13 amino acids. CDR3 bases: TGTGCCAGCAGTCCACCGGGACAGTACGAGCAGTACTTC. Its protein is CASSPPGQYEQYF.

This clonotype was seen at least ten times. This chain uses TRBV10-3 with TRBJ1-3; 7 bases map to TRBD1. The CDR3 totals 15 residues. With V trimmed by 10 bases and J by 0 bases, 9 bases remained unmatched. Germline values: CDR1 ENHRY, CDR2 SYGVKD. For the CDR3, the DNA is TGTGCCACCCGGACAGGAGGGGACTCTGGAAACACCATATATTTT. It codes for CATRTGGDSGNTIYF.

CDR3 protein: CASAVRTRETQYF. The CDR3 nucleotides are TGTGCCAGCGCAGTCCGAACTAGAGAGACCCAGTACTTC. J is TRBJ2-5 and V is TRBV18; D is perhaps TRBD2 (5 bases). Trimming cost V 8 bases and J 4 bases, with 14 bases left between them. The germline gives CDR1 KGHSH, CDR2 LQKENI. The CDR3 totals 13 residues.

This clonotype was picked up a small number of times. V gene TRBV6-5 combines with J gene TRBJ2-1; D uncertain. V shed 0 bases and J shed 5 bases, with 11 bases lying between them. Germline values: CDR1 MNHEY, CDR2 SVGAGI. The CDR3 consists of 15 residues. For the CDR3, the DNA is TGTGCCAGCAGTTACTCGGCGCGCTGGGACAATGAGCAGTTCTTC. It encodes CASSYSARWDNEQFF.

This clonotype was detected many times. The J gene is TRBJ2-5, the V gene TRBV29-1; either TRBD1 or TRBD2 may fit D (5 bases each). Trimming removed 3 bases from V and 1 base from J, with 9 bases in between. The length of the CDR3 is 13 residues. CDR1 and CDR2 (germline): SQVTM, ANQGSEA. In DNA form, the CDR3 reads TGCAGCGTTGAGGGGGTAGGCCAAGAGACCCAGTACTTC. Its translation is CSVEGVGQETQYF.

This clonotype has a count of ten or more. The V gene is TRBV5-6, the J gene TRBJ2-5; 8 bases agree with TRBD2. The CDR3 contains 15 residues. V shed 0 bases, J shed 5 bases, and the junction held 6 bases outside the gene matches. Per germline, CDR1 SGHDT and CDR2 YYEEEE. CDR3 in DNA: TGTGCCAGCAGCTTGGAGGGACTAGGAGGCGAGACCCAGTACTTC. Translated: CASSLEGLGGETQYF.

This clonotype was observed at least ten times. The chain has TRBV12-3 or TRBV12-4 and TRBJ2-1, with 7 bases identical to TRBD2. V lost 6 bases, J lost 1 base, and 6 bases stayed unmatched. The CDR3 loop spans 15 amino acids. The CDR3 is CASRLSGKSYNEQFF. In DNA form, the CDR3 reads TGTGCCAGCAGGCTCAGCGGGAAATCCTACAATGAGCAGTTCTTC.

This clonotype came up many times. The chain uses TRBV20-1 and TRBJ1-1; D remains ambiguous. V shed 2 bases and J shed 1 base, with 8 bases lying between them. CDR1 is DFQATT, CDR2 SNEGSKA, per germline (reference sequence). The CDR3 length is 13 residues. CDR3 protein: CSARKRQNTEAFF. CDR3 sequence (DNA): TGCAGTGCTAGAAAGCGGCAGAACACTGAAGCTTTCTTT.

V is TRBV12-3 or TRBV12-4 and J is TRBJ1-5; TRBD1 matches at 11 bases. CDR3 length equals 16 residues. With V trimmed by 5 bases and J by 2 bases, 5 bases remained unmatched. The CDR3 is CASSQGTGGRNQPQHF. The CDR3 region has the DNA TGTGCCAGCAGTCAAGGGACAGGGGGTCGCAATCAGCCCCAGCATTTT.

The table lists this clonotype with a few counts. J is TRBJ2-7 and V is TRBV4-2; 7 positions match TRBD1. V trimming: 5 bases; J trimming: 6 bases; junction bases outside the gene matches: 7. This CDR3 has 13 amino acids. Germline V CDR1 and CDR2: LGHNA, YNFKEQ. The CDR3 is CASSSGQFCEQYF. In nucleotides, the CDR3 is TGTGCCAGCAGCTCGGGACAGTTCTGCGAGCAGTACTTC.

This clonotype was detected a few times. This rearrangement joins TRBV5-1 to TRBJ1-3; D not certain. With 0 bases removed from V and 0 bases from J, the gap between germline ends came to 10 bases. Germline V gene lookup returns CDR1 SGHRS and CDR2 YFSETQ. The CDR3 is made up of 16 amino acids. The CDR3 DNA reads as TGCGCCAGCAGCTTGGGGGCTCCTAGCTCTGGAAACACCATATATTTT. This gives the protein CASSLGAPSSGNTIYF.

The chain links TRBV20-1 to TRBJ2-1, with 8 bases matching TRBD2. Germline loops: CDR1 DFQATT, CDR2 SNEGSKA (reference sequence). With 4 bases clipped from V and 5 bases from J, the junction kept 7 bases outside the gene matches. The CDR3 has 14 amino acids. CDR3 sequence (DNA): TGCAGTGCTAAGCCCGGGACTAGAGACAATGAGCAGTTCTTC. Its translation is CSAKPGTRDNEQFF.

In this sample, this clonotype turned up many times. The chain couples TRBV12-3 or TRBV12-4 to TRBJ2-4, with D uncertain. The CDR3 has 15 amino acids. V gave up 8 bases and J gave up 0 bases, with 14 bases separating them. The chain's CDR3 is CASSPSGLAKNIQYF. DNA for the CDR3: TGTGCCAGCTCCCCCTCTGGGCTAGCCAAAAACATTCAGTACTTC.

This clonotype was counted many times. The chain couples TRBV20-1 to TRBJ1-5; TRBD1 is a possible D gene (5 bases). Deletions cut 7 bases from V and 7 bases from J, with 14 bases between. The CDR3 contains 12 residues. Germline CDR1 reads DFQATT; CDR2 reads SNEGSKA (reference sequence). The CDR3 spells CSVGGGQQPQHF. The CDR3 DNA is TGCAGTGTGGGGGGGGGTCAACAGCCCCAGCATTTT.